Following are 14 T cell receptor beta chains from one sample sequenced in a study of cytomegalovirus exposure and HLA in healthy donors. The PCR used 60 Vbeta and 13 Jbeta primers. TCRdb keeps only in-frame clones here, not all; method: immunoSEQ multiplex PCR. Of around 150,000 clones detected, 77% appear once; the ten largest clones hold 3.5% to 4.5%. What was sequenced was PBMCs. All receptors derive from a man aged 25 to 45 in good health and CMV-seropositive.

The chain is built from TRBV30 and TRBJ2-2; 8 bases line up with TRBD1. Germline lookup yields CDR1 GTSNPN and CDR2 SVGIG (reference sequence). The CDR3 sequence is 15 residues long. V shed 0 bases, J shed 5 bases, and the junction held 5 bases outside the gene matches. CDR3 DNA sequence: TGTGCCTGGAGTGTCGGACAGGGAGGTACCGGGGAGCTGTTTTTT. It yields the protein CAWSVGQGGTGELFF. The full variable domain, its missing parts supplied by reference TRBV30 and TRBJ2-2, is SQTIHQWPATLVQPVGSPLSLECTVEGTSNPNLYWYRQAAGRGLQLLFYSVGIGQISSEVPQNLSASRPQDRQFILSSKKLLLSDSGFYLCAWSVGQGGTGELFFGEGSRLTVL.

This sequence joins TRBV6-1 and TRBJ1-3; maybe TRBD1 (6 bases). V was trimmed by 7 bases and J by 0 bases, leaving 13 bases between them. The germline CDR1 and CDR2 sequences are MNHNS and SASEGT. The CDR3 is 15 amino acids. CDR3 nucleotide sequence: TGTGCCAGCAAACGGGACATTAGCTCTGGAAACACCATATATTTT. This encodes CASKRDISSGNTIYF.

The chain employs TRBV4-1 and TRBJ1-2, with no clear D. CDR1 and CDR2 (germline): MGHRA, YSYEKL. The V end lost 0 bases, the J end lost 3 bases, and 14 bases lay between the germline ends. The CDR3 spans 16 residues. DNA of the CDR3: TGCGCCAGCAGCCAAGAGGGCCCTAGCCGGGACTATGGCTACACCTTC. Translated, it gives CASSQEGPSRDYGYTF.

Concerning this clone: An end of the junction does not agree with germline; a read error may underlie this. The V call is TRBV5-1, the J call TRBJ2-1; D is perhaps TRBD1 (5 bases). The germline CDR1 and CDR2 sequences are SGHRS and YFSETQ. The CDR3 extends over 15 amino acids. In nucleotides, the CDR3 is TGCGCCAGCAGCTTGGCAGCAGGGTCCTTCAATGAGCAGTTCTTC. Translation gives CASSLAAGSFNEQFF.

In DNA form, the CDR3 reads TGCGCCAGCAGCCCCCGACAGGGGGCGTCGGGTGAGCAGTACTTC. Encoded protein: CASSPRQGASGEQYF. The chain joins TRBV5-1 to TRBJ2-7; TRBD1 agrees at 10 bases. Losses at the gene ends were 4 bases for V and 7 bases for J; bases not matched to a gene: 11. Per the germline V gene, CDR1 is SGHRS and CDR2 is YFSETQ. The CDR3 has 15 residues. Drawing the rest from reference TRBV5-1 and TRBJ2-7, the complete variable domain is KAGVTQTPRYLIKTRGQQVTLSCSPISGHRSVSWYQQTPGQGLQFLFEYFSETQRNKGNFPGRFSGRQFSNSRSEMNVSTLELGDSALYLCASSPRQGASGEQYFGPGTRLTVT.

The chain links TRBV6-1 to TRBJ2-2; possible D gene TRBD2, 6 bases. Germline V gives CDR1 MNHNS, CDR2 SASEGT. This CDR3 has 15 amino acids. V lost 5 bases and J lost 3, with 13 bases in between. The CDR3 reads CASSTFWGDTGELFF. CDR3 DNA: TGTGCCAGCAGTACTTTTTGGGGGGACACCGGGGAGCTGTTTTTT.

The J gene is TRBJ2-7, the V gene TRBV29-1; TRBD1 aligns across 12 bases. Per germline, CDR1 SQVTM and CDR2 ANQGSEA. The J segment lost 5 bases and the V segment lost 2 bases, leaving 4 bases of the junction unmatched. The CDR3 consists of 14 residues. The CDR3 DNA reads TGCAGCGTTGAACCGGGACAGGGGGCCGACGAGCAGTACTTC. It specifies CSVEPGQGADEQYF.

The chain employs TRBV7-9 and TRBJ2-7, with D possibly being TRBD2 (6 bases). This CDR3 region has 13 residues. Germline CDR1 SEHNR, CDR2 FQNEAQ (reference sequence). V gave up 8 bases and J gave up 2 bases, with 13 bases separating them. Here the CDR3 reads CASSGDGPYEQYF. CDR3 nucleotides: TGTGCCAGCTCGGGAGACGGTCCCTACGAGCAGTACTTC.

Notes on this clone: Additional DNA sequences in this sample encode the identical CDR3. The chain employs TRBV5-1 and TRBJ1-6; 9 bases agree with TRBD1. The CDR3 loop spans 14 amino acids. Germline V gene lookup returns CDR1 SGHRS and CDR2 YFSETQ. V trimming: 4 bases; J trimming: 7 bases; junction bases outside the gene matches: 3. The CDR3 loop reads CASSTGQGNSPLHF. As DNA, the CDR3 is TGCGCCAGCAGCACAGGACAGGGGAATTCACCCCTCCACTTT.

CDR3 coding DNA: TGCGCCAGCAGCTTTGGACGGAGAGGGGAAAAACTGTTTTTT. This gives the protein CASSFGRRGEKLFF. The chain carries TRBV5-1 and TRBJ1-4; D remains unclear. The CDR3 is 14 residues long. CDR1 is SGHRS, CDR2 YFSETQ, per germline. Between the trimmed V and J ends, which lost 2 bases and 8 bases, there was a span of 13 bases.

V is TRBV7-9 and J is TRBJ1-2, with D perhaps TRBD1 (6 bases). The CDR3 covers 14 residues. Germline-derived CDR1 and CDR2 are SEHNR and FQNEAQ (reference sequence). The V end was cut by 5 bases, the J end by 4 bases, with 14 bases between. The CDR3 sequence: CASSRGGHSYGYTF. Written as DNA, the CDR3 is TGTGCCAGCAGCCGAGGGGGACATAGCTATGGCTACACCTTC.

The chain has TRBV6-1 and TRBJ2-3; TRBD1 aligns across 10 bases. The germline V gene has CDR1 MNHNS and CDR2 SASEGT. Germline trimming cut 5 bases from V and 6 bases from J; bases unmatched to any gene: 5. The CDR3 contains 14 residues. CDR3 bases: TGTGCCAGCAGTTCCGGGACAGGGGAGGATACGCAGTATTTT. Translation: CASSSGTGEDTQYF.

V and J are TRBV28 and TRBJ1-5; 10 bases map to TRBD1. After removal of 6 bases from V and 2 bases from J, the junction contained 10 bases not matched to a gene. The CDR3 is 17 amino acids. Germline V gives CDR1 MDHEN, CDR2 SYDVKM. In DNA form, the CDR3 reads TGTGCCAGCAGCCGGAACTCCGGGACAGGGGGCAATCAGCCCCAGCATTTT. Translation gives CASSRNSGTGGNQPQHF.

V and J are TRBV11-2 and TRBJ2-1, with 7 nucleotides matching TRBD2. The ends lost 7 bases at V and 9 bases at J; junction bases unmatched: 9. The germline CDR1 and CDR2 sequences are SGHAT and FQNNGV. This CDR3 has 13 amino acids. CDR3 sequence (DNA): TGTGCCAGCACCCTGACTAGGGAGGGTGAGCAGTTCTTC. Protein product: CASTLTREGEQFF.